Listed below are T cell receptor beta chains from one sample, sequenced in a study of metastatic and nonmetastatic thyroid tumors. TCRdb re-called clones from the PCR reads using MiXCR. The sample yields approximately 25,000 clones, less than 15% seen once. Sequences were obtained from blood. The receptors here all came from a female donor with papillary thyroid cancer or a benign thyroid nodule (not recorded which). Some clones in this sample may be carry-over from other donors' samples. The CDR3 runs from the conserved cysteine through the conserved F or W. The order of the fields is J gene, V gene, D gene, clone size, CDR3 protein, CDR3 DNA. D genes are given only for firm matches. Not all rows give a size; the values are once, few, many and, for expanded clones, a class.

>TRBJ1-5|TRBV11-2|TRBD1|.
CASSLAGGQPQHF
TGTGCCAGCAGCTTAGCAGGGGGGCAGCCCCAGCATTTT
>TRBJ1-2|TRBV20-1|TRBD1|.
CSASRTGNYGYTF
TGCAGTGCCAGTAGGACAGGGAACTATGGATACACATTC
>TRBJ1-2|TRBV19|.|many
CASSISPPGRRYGYTF
TGTGCCAGTAGTATAAGTCCCCCCGGCAGAAGATATGGCTACACCTTC
>TRBJ1-2|TRBV2|.|.
CASSEMVGYTF
TGTGCCAGCAGTGAAATGGTAGGCTACACCTTC
>TRBJ1-3|TRBV18|.|many
CASSPFSTLLSGNTIYF
TGTGCCAGCTCACCATTTTCTACCCTTCTCTCTGGAAACACCATATATTTT
>TRBJ2-3|TRBV29-1|TRBD2|few
CSGRRGDYTDTQYF
TGCAGCGGGCGGCGAGGGGACTACACAGATACGCAGTATTTT
>TRBJ1-5|TRBV4-1|.|many
CASSLAKGDNQPQHF
TGCGCCAGCAGCCTAGCCAAGGGGGACAATCAGCCCCAGCATTTT
>TRBJ2-7|TRBV28|.|many
CASSFENSYEQYF
TGTGCCAGCAGTTTCGAAAACTCCTACGAGCAGTACTTC
>TRBJ2-1|TRBV6-2/TRBV6-3|TRBD2|many
CASRSLTSDRGNEQFF
TGTGCCAGCAGGTCCCTAACTAGCGATCGGGGCAATGAGCAGTTCTTC
>TRBJ1-1|TRBV4-1|.|many
CASSQDAALNTEAFF
TGCGCCAGCAGCCAAGACGCTGCTTTGAACACTGAAGCTTTCTTT
>TRBJ1-1|TRBV12-3/TRBV12-4|.|many
CASSSTGRTEAFF
TGTGCCAGCAGTTCGACAGGCCGTACTGAAGCTTTCTTT
>TRBJ2-3|TRBV10-3|TRBD1|few
CAINRDRVLTTQYF
TGTGCCATCAACCGGGACAGGGTCCTAACAACGCAGTATTTT
>TRBJ2-2|TRBV6-5|TRBD2|medium-sized
CASSYTGLAGDSTGELFF
TGTGCCAGCAGTTACACGGGACTAGCGGGAGATTCCACCGGGGAGCTGTTTTTT
>TRBJ2-7|TRBV28|TRBD2|many
CASKGTSGPSSYEQYF
TGTGCCAGTAAAGGGACTAGCGGGCCGAGCTCCTACGAGCAGTACTTC
>TRBJ1-1|TRBV28|.|few
CASIFGMDGYTEAFF
TGTGCCAGCATTTTTGGCATGGACGGGTACACTGAAGCTTTCTTT
>TRBJ2-1|TRBV6-5|.|many
CASSYRGTVGNEQFF
TGTGCCAGCAGTTACCGCGGGACAGTGGGAAATGAGCAGTTCTTC
>TRBJ2-1|TRBV11-2|.|many
CASSWTGVSGLDNEQFF
TGTGCCAGCAGCTGGACAGGAGTGAGCGGGCTAGACAATGAGCAGTTCTTC
>TRBJ2-5|TRBV7-2|TRBD2|many
CASRPPIIGAGVWETQYF
TGTGCCAGCAGGCCGCCCATAATCGGGGCGGGAGTGTGGGAGACCCAGTACTTC
>TRBJ2-7|TRBV6-1|.|many
CASTDVGSSPEQYF
TGTGCCAGCACCGACGTGGGCAGTTCCCCCGAGCAGTACTTC
>TRBJ2-4|TRBV5-1|.|many
CASSPSRQEDIQYF
TGCGCCAGCAGCCCCAGTAGGCAAGAAGACATTCAGTACTTC
>TRBJ2-3|TRBV20-1|.|many
CSAYTGLTDTQYF
TGCAGTGCTTATACAGGGTTGACAGATACGCAGTATTTT
>TRBJ2-2|TRBV20-1|TRBD1|many
CSARVRQGNTGELFF
TGCAGTGCTAGAGTTAGACAGGGTAACACCGGGGAGCTGTTTTTT
>TRBJ1-2|TRBV6-2/TRBV6-3|TRBD1|few
CASRSHGTGDGYTF
TGTGCCAGCAGGTCACATGGGACAGGGGATGGCTACACCTTC
>TRBJ1-2|TRBV6-4|.|few
CASRATGWRGYTF
TGTGCCAGCAGGGCTACGGGGTGGCGGGGCTACACCTTC
>TRBJ1-1|TRBV11-3|.|medium-sized
CASSSRPTLNTEAFF
TGTGCCAGCAGCTCAAGACCGACCCTGAACACTGAAGCTTTCTTT
>TRBJ2-5|TRBV7-9|.|many
CASSLGWSGLGSETQYF
TGTGCCAGCAGCTTAGGGTGGTCAGGGTTGGGTTCTGAGACCCAGTACTTC
>TRBJ1-5|TRBV27|.|few
CASSRSPGSRVLKPQHF
TGTGCCAGCAGCCGATCACCGGGCAGTCGTGTGCTGAAGCCCCAGCATTTT
>TRBJ2-7|TRBV9|.|many
CASSAHERSSYEQYF
TGTGCCAGCAGCGCCCACGAAAGGAGCTCCTACGAGCAGTACTTC
>TRBJ2-7|TRBV11-3|.|medium-sized
CASSPTSPGYNEQYF
TGTGCCAGCAGCCCAACTAGCCCCGGTTACAACGAGCAGTACTTC
>TRBJ2-1|TRBV19|TRBD2|many
CASSRGRAGGPFNEQFF
TGTGCCAGTAGTAGGGGGCGCGCGGGAGGGCCCTTCAATGAGCAGTTCTTC
>TRBJ2-1|TRBV20-1|.|many
CSGGGGAAAFNEQFF
TGCAGTGGTGGGGGTGGGGCGGCTGCTTTCAATGAGCAGTTCTTC
>TRBJ2-7|TRBV7-9|.|many
CASSLGVEGEQYF
TGTGCCAGCAGCTTAGGGGTGGAGGGCGAGCAGTACTTC
>TRBJ2-5|TRBV5-4|TRBD2|many
CASSPPPLASGFQETQYF
TGTGCCAGCAGCCCGCCTCCACTGGCTAGCGGGTTCCAAGAGACCCAGTACTTC
>TRBJ2-1|TRBV20-1|TRBD2|.
CSAMTSGGVNEQFF
TGCAGTGCTATGACTAGCGGGGGAGTCAATGAGCAGTTCTTC
>TRBJ1-2|TRBV5-1|TRBD1|many
CASRTGQGNYGYTF
TGCGCCAGCCGGACGGGACAGGGTAATTATGGCTACACCTTC
>TRBJ1-6|TRBV6-5|.|.
CASSYLRNSPLHF
TGTGCCAGCAGTTACCTGCGGAATTCACCCCTCCACTTT
>TRBJ2-1|TRBV13|TRBD2|once
CASSLGRTQGLGVNNEQFF
TGTGCCAGCAGCCTTGGTCGCACACAGGGACTAGGAGTAAACAATGAGCAGTTCTTC
>TRBJ1-2|TRBV28|TRBD1|.
CASSIQGAQANYGYTF
TGTGCCAGCAGCATCCAGGGGGCACAGGCTAACTATGGCTACACCTTC
>TRBJ2-3|TRBV4-3|TRBD2|.
CASSPLLAGEGDTQYF
TGCGCCAGCAGCCCCCTACTAGCGGGAGAGGGAGATACGCAGTATTTT
>TRBJ1-1|TRBV7-9|.|many
CASSHRDGNTEAFF
TGTGCCAGCAGCCACCGGGACGGGAACACTGAAGCTTTCTTT
>TRBJ1-2|TRBV9|.|many
CASSLGAGPNYGYTF
TGTGCCAGCAGCCTCGGAGCAGGGCCCAACTATGGCTACACCTTC
>TRBJ1-5|TRBV6-5|.|many
CASSYSGPGSNQPQHF
TGTGCCAGCAGTTACTCGGGACCGGGTAGCAATCAGCCCCAGCATTTT
>TRBJ1-4|TRBV28|TRBD1|many
CASSLGRQGKNEKLFF
TGTGCCAGCAGTTTAGGGAGACAGGGCAAGAATGAAAAACTGTTTTTT
>TRBJ1-5|TRBV2|.|many
CASSGHGTPFQPQHF
TGTGCCAGCAGTGGGCACGGGACACCATTTCAGCCCCAGCATTTT